What follows are 30 T cell receptor beta chains derived from one specimen sequenced in a study of vaccination and CD4 T cells after COVID-19. No cognate antigen is known for these TCRs. Sequencing of the DNA from cultured CD4+ T cells was carried out with the Oncomine TCR Beta short-read assay. A single record per CDR3 protein comes from TCRdb applying MiXCR to the PCR reads. The sample shows 17,000 or so distinct CDR3 sequences, over 55% of them seen only once. Specified treatment: roughly 11-day PBMC culture with coronavirus spike peptide pools or control peptides (ViraFEST assay). The sample consisted of CD4+ T cells from blood, cultured in vitro, taken after SARS-CoV-2 vaccination. The receptors come from a human donor who had recovered from COVID-19.

This chain joins TRBV28 and TRBJ2-2; 15 bases are shared with TRBD2. The junction had 8 bases not matched to a gene; V was cut back by 6 bases and J by 3 bases. CDR1 and CDR2 (germline): MDHEN, SYDVKM. There are 18 residues in the CDR3. The CDR3 spells CASRSSGLAGGYTGELFF. The DNA of the CDR3 is TGTGCCAGCAGGAGCTCGGGACTAGCGGGAGGTTACACCGGGGAGCTGTTTTTT.

The chain is built from TRBV20-1 and TRBJ1-1; unclear D gene. V was trimmed by 1 base and J by 4 bases, leaving 10 bases between them. Germline V CDR1 and CDR2: DFQATT, SNEGSKA (reference sequence). This CDR3 is built from 13 residues. The CDR3 DNA follows: TGCAGTGCTAGAGGCGCAATTGTCACTGAAGCTTTCTTT. This encodes CSARGAIVTEAFF.

This clonotype came up a few times. The chain links TRBV5-1 to TRBJ1-1, with 7 bases matching TRBD1. V lost 3 bases to trimming and J lost 4 bases; unmatched junction nucleotides: 12. Per germline, CDR1 SGHRS and CDR2 YFSETQ. The CDR3 has 16 amino acids. The CDR3 protein is CASSSGQAPGSTEAFF. As DNA, the CDR3 is TGCGCCAGCAGCTCAGGACAGGCCCCGGGGAGCACTGAAGCTTTCTTT.

V and J are TRBV7-2 and TRBJ2-5; 10 nucleotides match TRBD2. Trimming removed 1 base from V and 2 bases from J; junction bases left unmatched: 4. The germline gives CDR1 SGHTA, CDR2 FQGNSA. The CDR3 is 16 residues long. The CDR3 protein is CASSLGLAGAQETQYF. The CDR3 DNA reads as TGTGCCAGCAGCTTAGGGCTAGCGGGAGCTCAAGAGACCCAGTACTTC.

This chain uses TRBV27 with TRBJ2-7; 12 bases are shared with TRBD2. Germline trimming cut 5 bases from V and 0 bases from J; bases unmatched to any gene: 5. The length of the CDR3 is 16 residues. Germline values: CDR1 MNHEY, CDR2 SMNVEV (reference sequence). The CDR3: CASSAGLAGTSYEQYF. CDR3 nucleotides: TGTGCCAGCAGTGCTGGACTAGCGGGGACCTCCTACGAGCAGTACTTC.

The V call is TRBV28, the J call TRBJ1-5, with TRBD1 identical over 9 bases. This CDR3 contains 15 residues. CDR1 and CDR2 (germline): MDHEN, SYDVKM. V shed 6 bases, J shed 11 bases, and the junction held 14 bases outside the gene matches. The CDR3 loop reads CASRQPQGAVLAQHF. For the CDR3, the DNA is TGTGCCAGCAGACAACCACAGGGGGCGGTCTTGGCCCAGCATTTT. The full variable domain, rest sourced from reference TRBV28 and TRBJ1-5, is DVKVTQSSRYLVKRTGEKVFLECVQDMDHENMFWYRQDPGLGLRLIYFSYDVKMKEKGDIPEGYSVSREKKERFSLILESASTNQTSMYLCASRQPQGAVLAQHFGDGTRLSIL.

V usage is TRBV6-4 and J usage is TRBJ1-1, with D possibly TRBD1 on 5 matching bases. The CDR3 totals 13 residues. The V end was cut by 4 bases, the J end by 6 bases, with 12 bases between. The germline gives CDR1 MRHNA, CDR2 SNTAGT. The CDR3 is CASSVGELAEAFF. CDR3 sequence (DNA): TGTGCCAGCAGTGTGGGGGAGCTAGCTGAAGCTTTCTTT.

The rearrangement joins TRBV20-1 to TRBJ2-3; maybe TRBD1 (6 bases). Germline V CDR1 and CDR2: DFQATT, SNEGSKA (reference sequence). CDR3 length: 14 amino acids. Trimming shortened V by 8 bases and J by 6 bases, and 21 bases separated the two germline ends. The CDR3 protein is CSCVGPRGSDTQYF. The CDR3 nucleotides are TGCAGTTGCGTGGGACCTAGGGGGTCGGATACGCAGTATTTT.

This clonotype was found once. The chain links TRBV27 to TRBJ2-7; 10 nucleotides line up with TRBD2. The CDR3 consists of 15 residues. With 4 bases clipped from V and 4 bases from J, the junction kept 7 bases outside the gene matches. CDR1 and CDR2 (germline): MNHEY, SMNVEV (reference sequence). Written as DNA, the CDR3 is TGTGCCAGCAGTTCCCCGGCTAGCGGGAGATACGAGCAGTACTTC. The encoded protein is CASSSPASGRYEQYF.

This clonotype was observed a handful of times. This rearrangement joins TRBV5-6 to TRBJ1-1, with a tentative D call TRBD1 (6 bases). Per the germline V gene, CDR1 is SGHDT and CDR2 is YYEEEE. CDR3 length: 15 residues. With 5 bases removed from V and 5 bases from J, the gap between germline ends came to 19 bases. The CDR3 region has the DNA TGTGCCAGCAGGCGAAGTCACAGGGCGGGAACTGAAGCTTTCTTT. Its protein product is CASRRSHRAGTEAFF.

The V and J genes are TRBV6-2 or TRBV6-3 and TRBJ1-1; D remains unclear. This CDR3 contains 15 residues. V was trimmed by 0 bases and J by 0 bases, leaving 8 bases between them. The V gene's germline CDR1 is MNHEY and CDR2 SVGEGT. The CDR3 reads CASSYSTRLNTEAFF. CDR3 DNA: TGTGCCAGCAGTTACTCGACCAGACTGAACACTGAAGCTTTCTTT.

The V gene is TRBV19, the J gene TRBJ2-2; 11 bases align to TRBD2. The length of the CDR3 is 15 residues. With V trimmed by 3 bases and J by 6 bases, 3 bases remained unmatched. Germline CDR1 reads LNHDA; CDR2 reads SQIVND (reference sequence). In DNA, the CDR3 is TGTGCCAGTAGTATCTTACTAGCGGGGGCCGGGGAGCTGTTTTTT. Encoded protein: CASSILLAGAGELFF.

This clonotype was counted a few times. This chain links TRBV6-2 or TRBV6-3 with TRBJ1-2; the D is unclear. The germline V and J ends were trimmed by 6 bases and 10 bases, with 18 bases remaining between them. CDR1 and CDR2 (germline): MNHEY, SVGEGT. The CDR3 runs to 13 residues. CDR3 in amino acids: CASSKAPGANYTF. The CDR3 DNA is TGTGCCAGCAGCAAAGCCCCGGGAGCTAACTACACCTTC.

This clonotype appeared a single time. V gene TRBV2 combines with J gene TRBJ2-3; possibly TRBD1 for D (6 bases). Looked up from germline, CDR1 is SNHLY and CDR2 is FYNNEI. The V end lost 4 bases, the J end lost 4 bases, and 12 bases lay between the germline ends. CDR3 length: 14 residues. The CDR3 DNA reads as TGTGCCAGCAGTGCCGAGGACAGTGCAGATACGCAGTATTTT. This encodes CASSAEDSADTQYF.

This clonotype was seen once. CDR3 region: CASSLRGGFHNEQFF. For the CDR3, the DNA is TGTGCCAGCAGCCTTCGCGGGGGGTTCCACAATGAGCAGTTCTTC. The chain employs TRBV5-4 and TRBJ2-1; 8 bases align to TRBD2. Unmatched junction bases numbered 8, after V lost 4 bases and J lost 5 bases. Germline CDR1 and CDR2: SGHNT and YYREEE (reference sequence). This CDR3 comprises 15 residues.

The V call is TRBV30, the J call TRBJ1-2, with D perhaps matching TRBD1 (6 bases). Germline V gives CDR1 GTSNPN, CDR2 SVGIG (reference sequence). This CDR3 is 13 amino acids long. Deletions cut 4 bases from V and 8 bases from J, with 17 bases between. The CDR3 spells CAWIRGIPFGYTF. CDR3 sequence (DNA): TGTGCCTGGATTAGGGGGATACCTTTCGGCTACACCTTC. The full variable domain, completed using reference TRBV30 and TRBJ1-2, is SQTIHQWPATLVQPVGSPLSLECTVEGTSNPNLYWYRQAAGRGLQLLFYSVGIGQISSEVPQNLSASRPQDRQFILSSKKLLLSDSGFYLCAWIRGIPFGYTFGSGTRLTVV.

V gene TRBV7-6 combines with J gene TRBJ1-5, with 9 nucleotides matching TRBD1. Germline values: CDR1 SGHVS, CDR2 FNYEAQ. V lost 4 bases, J lost 7 bases, and 8 bases stayed unmatched. This CDR3 contains 15 residues. CDR3 DNA: TGTGCCAGCAGCTCGGGACAGGGAGGGATGCAGCCCCAGCATTTT. As protein: CASSSGQGGMQPQHF.

Of note for this clonotype: Compared with germline, one end of the junction differs, possibly owing to a read error. The J gene is TRBJ2-3, the V gene TRBV7-9; 9 positions agree with TRBD1. CDR1 and CDR2 from the germline V gene are SEHNR and FQNEAQ (reference sequence). This CDR3 has 14 residues. The CDR3 loop reads CANSFGQGTDTQYF. CDR3 nucleotide sequence: TGTGCCAACAGCTTCGGACAGGGGACAGATACGCAGTATTTT.

This clonotype was recorded only once. The V call is TRBV6-1, the J call TRBJ2-3; no reliable D call. V lost 3 bases and J lost 2, with 12 bases in between. Germline assignment: CDR1 MNHNS and CDR2 SASEGT. The CDR3 is made up of 15 amino acids. The CDR3 here is CASSETTVATDTQYF. The CDR3 DNA sequence: TGTGCCAGCAGTGAGACCACGGTGGCCACAGATACGCAGTATTTT.

This clonotype was recorded a few times. The chain links TRBV19 to TRBJ1-6, with a weak D call TRBD1 (6 bases). V lost 11 bases, J lost 2 bases, and 10 bases lay in between. This CDR3 contains 13 residues. Per the germline V gene, CDR1 is LNHDA and CDR2 is SQIVND (reference sequence). The CDR3 region is CAAGGTYNSPLHF. Written as DNA, the CDR3 is TGTGCCGCCGGGGGCACCTATAATTCACCCCTCCACTTT.

The gene calls are TRBV20-1 and TRBJ2-5; 14 positions agree with TRBD2. The V gene end was trimmed by 5 bases and the J gene end by 6 bases; junction bases not matched to a gene: 5. The length of the CDR3 is 14 residues. Per the germline V gene, CDR1 is DFQATT and CDR2 is SNEGSKA (reference sequence). The CDR3 protein is CSAPTSGGAQTQYF. The DNA of the CDR3 is TGCAGTGCTCCGACTAGCGGGGGGGCACAGACCCAGTACTTC.

The chain recombines TRBV24-1 with TRBJ2-5, with D unresolved. The germline V gene encodes CDR1 KGHDR and CDR2 SFDVKD. CDR3 length equals 14 residues. Trimming pared 0 bases from V and 1 base from J, leaving 5 bases between. The CDR3 sequence: CATSDLGVQETQYF. DNA for the CDR3: TGTGCCACCAGTGATTTGGGGGTCCAAGAGACCCAGTACTTC.

The chain joins TRBV6-2 or TRBV6-3 to TRBJ2-1; the D is unclear. V was cut by 5 bases and J by 9 bases, with 8 bases left in between. This CDR3 has 11 amino acids. Germline V lookup: CDR1 MNHEY, CDR2 SVGEGT. The CDR3 is CASSQLGEQFF. Written as DNA, the CDR3 is TGTGCCAGCAGTCAGTTGGGTGAGCAGTTCTTC.

This clonotype was counted between two and nine times. CDR3 DNA: TGCAGTGCTAATCCCTTAGACAGGCCCTCCTACGAGCAGTACTTC. Protein product: CSANPLDRPSYEQYF. J is TRBJ2-7 and V is TRBV20-1, with a tentative D call TRBD1 (6 bases). There are 15 residues in the CDR3. Germline V gives CDR1 DFQATT, CDR2 SNEGSKA (reference sequence). V was clipped by 4 bases and J by 0 bases, with 16 bases between them.

The chain recombines TRBV20-1 with TRBJ1-1, with D maybe TRBD1 (5 bases). V lost 5 bases and J 0 bases, leaving 13 bases between the germline ends. The CDR3 covers 14 residues. Germline CDR1 reads DFQATT; CDR2 reads SNEGSKA (reference sequence). CDR3 in amino acids: CSASDQGLNTEAFF. CDR3 DNA: TGCAGTGCTTCTGACCAGGGATTGAACACTGAAGCTTTCTTT.

The chain joins TRBV7-2 to TRBJ2-7; 7 bases match TRBD2. The V gene's germline CDR1 is SGHTA and CDR2 FQGNSA. The CDR3 runs to 14 residues. The V and J ends lost 4 bases and 4 bases, in that order; junction bases with no gene match: 7. CDR3: CASSSGGSFYEQYF. For the CDR3, the DNA is TGTGCCAGCAGCTCGGGAGGCTCATTTTACGAGCAGTACTTC. The full variable domain, completed using reference TRBV7-2 and TRBJ2-7, is GAGVSQSPSNKVTEKGKDVELRCDPISGHTALYWYRQSLGQGLEFLIYFQGNSAPDKSGLPSDRFSAERTGGSVSTLTIQRTQQEDSAVYLCASSSGGSFYEQYFGPGTRLTVT.

This clonotype came up a few times. V usage is TRBV6-5 and J usage is TRBJ1-1, with no clear D. CDR3 length: 16 amino acids. Germline V lookup: CDR1 MNHEY, CDR2 SVGAGI. Trimming took 0 bases from V and 4 from J, leaving 15 bases between them. In DNA, the CDR3 is TGTGCCAGCAGTTACTCGTCCAGCCCTGGAGGCACTGAAGCTTTCTTT. Translating gives CASSYSSSPGGTEAFF.

Comments on this clonotype: Sequence at one end of the junction differs from germline and may be a read error. J is TRBJ2-1 and V is TRBV6-1; TRBD2 agrees at 8 bases. The CDR3 has 14 residues. The germline V gene has CDR1 MNHNS and CDR2 SASEGT. The CDR3 protein is CATSDPGGGGEQFF. CDR3 sequence (DNA): TGTGCCACCAGTGATCCGGGGGGGGGAGGTGAGCAGTTCTTC.

DNA of the CDR3: TGTGCCAGCAGTCGGACAGGGGTCAGCACAGATACGCAGTATTTT. It specifies CASSRTGVSTDTQYF. This chain connects TRBV12-3 or TRBV12-4 to TRBJ2-3, with 9 bases identical to TRBD1. The CDR3 spans 15 residues. The trim removed 5 bases at V and 0 bases at J, leaving 3 bases unmatched.

The chain employs TRBV7-2 and TRBJ2-3, with TRBD2 matching 7 bases. J lost 2 bases, V lost 2 bases, and 7 bases had no gene match. CDR1 SGHTA and CDR2 FQGNSA come from the germline V gene. CDR3 length: 16 amino acids. The CDR3 reads CASSLQPGLNTDTQYF. The CDR3 coding sequence is TGTGCCAGCAGCTTACAACCGGGACTAAACACAGATACGCAGTATTTT.